These 11 T cell receptor beta chains share one sample of origin, sequenced in a study of spatial heterogeneity in lung cancer. Study results and caveats: Expanded alpha and beta TCR counts within tumors tracked tumor mutation counts.

Which antigens these TCRs recognize remains unknown. TCRdb fed the 5' RACE reads into MiXCR, producing one record per CDR3 protein. The sample yields some 4,000 distinct CDR3 sequences, around 32% seen once. Time point in this sample: sample taken at primary tumor resection. Specimen: lung tumor tissue, collected at surgery. The receptors shown here come from a male donor with early-stage non-small cell lung cancer.

The chain recombines TRBV7-2 with TRBJ2-1; TRBD2 aligns across 9 bases. Germline trimming cut 7 bases from V and 0 bases from J; bases unmatched to any gene: 19. CDR1 is SGHTA, CDR2 FQGNSA, per germline. The CDR3 is 20 residues long. The chain's CDR3 is CASTSPFLAGNFSSYNEQFF. In nucleotides, the CDR3 is TGTGCCAGCACCTCCCCTTTCCTAGCGGGGAATTTTAGCTCCTACAATGAGCAGTTCTTC.

This chain links TRBV2 with TRBJ2-7; D is possibly TRBD2 (6 bases). Between the trimmed V and J ends, which lost 0 bases and 7 bases, there was a span of 13 bases. Looked up from germline, CDR1 is SNHLY and CDR2 is FYNNEI. The CDR3 loop spans 14 amino acids. The CDR3 sequence: CASSEASGRLEQYF. The CDR3 bases are TGTGCCAGCAGTGAAGCCTCCGGGAGATTGGAGCAGTACTTC.

The chain uses TRBV20-1 and TRBJ2-1, with 9 nucleotides matching TRBD2. This CDR3 has 15 amino acids. From germline, CDR1 is DFQATT and CDR2 SNEGSKA (reference sequence). V was clipped by 2 bases and J by 7 bases; unmatched bases: 9. The CDR3 region is CSARIAGVPPNEQFF. The CDR3 nucleotides read TGCAGTGCTAGAATAGCGGGAGTCCCCCCTAATGAGCAGTTCTTC.

This chain joins TRBV28 and TRBJ2-1; 7 bases agree with TRBD1. J lost 4 bases, V lost 2 bases, and 5 bases had no gene match. Germline lookup yields CDR1 MDHEN and CDR2 SYDVKM. The CDR3 runs to 15 residues. This CDR3 reads CASSLVGGLYNEQFF. CDR3 DNA sequence: TGTGCCAGCAGTTTAGTAGGGGGCCTGTACAATGAGCAGTTCTTC.

The CDR3 region is CASSLDAYEQYF. The CDR3 DNA sequence: TGTGCCAGCAGCTTGGACGCCTACGAGCAGTACTTC. The chain joins TRBV5-8 to TRBJ2-7; D is ambiguous. Per germline, CDR1 SGHTS and CDR2 YDEGEE. V was pared by 0 bases and J by 2 bases, with 3 bases between. There are 12 residues in the CDR3. Variable domain in full (rest from reference TRBV5-8 and TRBJ2-7): EAGVTQSPTHLIKTRGQQATLRCSPISGHTSVYWYQQALGLGLQFLLWYDEGEERNRGNFPPRFSGRQFPNYSSELNVNALELEDSALYLCASSLDAYEQYFGPGTRLTVT.

CDR3 DNA: TGTGCCAGCAGTGTATCTGGGGGGAGGGCCCGTATTACAGATACGCAGTATTTT. Its translation is CASSVSGGRARITDTQYF. The J gene is TRBJ2-3, the V gene TRBV2; 7 bases line up with TRBD2. Germline CDR1 and CDR2: SNHLY and FYNNEI. The CDR3 is made up of 18 amino acids. After removal of 4 bases from V and 3 bases from J, the junction contained 16 bases not matched to a gene.

The chain combines TRBV9 with TRBJ2-7; D tentatively fits TRBD1 or TRBD2 (5 bases each). Germline CDR1 reads SGDLS; CDR2 reads YYNGEE. The CDR3 runs 14 residues. V lost 3 bases to trimming and J lost 4 bases, with 14 bases between them. The CDR3 loop is CASSAGPSGYEQYF. CDR3 bases: TGTGCCAGCAGCGCGGGACCGTCCGGGTACGAGCAGTACTTC.

By its share, this clonotype is large. The genes are TRBV12-3 or TRBV12-4 and TRBJ2-3; D gene unclear. The CDR3 spans 14 residues. V shed 6 bases and J shed 2 bases, with 12 bases lying between them. The chain's CDR3 is CASSPDHPTDTQYF. The CDR3 DNA reads as TGTGCCAGCAGCCCGGATCATCCCACAGATACGCAGTATTTT.

In this sample, this clonotype turned up a few times. The genes are TRBV7-6 and TRBJ2-3, with a weak D call TRBD2 (6 bases). The ends were cut back, 1 base at V and 0 bases at J, with 14 bases in the middle. The V gene's germline CDR1 is SGHVS and CDR2 FNYEAQ. This CDR3 comprises 17 residues. The DNA of the CDR3 is TGTGCCAGCAGCTTAGGTTGGACGGGAGCCAGCACAGATACGCAGTATTTT. Translation: CASSLGWTGASTDTQYF.

This clonotype was detected only a few times. The chain uses TRBV29-1 and TRBJ2-1; D possibly uses TRBD1 or TRBD2 (5 bases each). The ends were cut back, 2 bases at V and 2 bases at J, with 10 bases in the middle. The CDR3 is 14 amino acids. Germline lookup yields CDR1 SQVTM and CDR2 ANQGSEA. CDR3 protein: CSVEPRDAYNEQFF. DNA of the CDR3: TGCAGCGTTGAACCCCGGGACGCCTACAATGAGCAGTTCTTC.

This chain joins TRBV10-2 and TRBJ2-1; D possibly matches TRBD1 or TRBD2 (5 bases each). This CDR3 region has 14 residues. Trimming stripped 0 bases from V and 9 bases from J, with 12 bases between. Germline CDR1 is WSHSY and CDR2 is SAAADI. CDR3 sequence reads: CASSESERGSEQFF. The CDR3 nucleotides are TGCGCCAGCAGTGAGTCGGAGAGGGGCTCTGAGCAGTTCTTC.